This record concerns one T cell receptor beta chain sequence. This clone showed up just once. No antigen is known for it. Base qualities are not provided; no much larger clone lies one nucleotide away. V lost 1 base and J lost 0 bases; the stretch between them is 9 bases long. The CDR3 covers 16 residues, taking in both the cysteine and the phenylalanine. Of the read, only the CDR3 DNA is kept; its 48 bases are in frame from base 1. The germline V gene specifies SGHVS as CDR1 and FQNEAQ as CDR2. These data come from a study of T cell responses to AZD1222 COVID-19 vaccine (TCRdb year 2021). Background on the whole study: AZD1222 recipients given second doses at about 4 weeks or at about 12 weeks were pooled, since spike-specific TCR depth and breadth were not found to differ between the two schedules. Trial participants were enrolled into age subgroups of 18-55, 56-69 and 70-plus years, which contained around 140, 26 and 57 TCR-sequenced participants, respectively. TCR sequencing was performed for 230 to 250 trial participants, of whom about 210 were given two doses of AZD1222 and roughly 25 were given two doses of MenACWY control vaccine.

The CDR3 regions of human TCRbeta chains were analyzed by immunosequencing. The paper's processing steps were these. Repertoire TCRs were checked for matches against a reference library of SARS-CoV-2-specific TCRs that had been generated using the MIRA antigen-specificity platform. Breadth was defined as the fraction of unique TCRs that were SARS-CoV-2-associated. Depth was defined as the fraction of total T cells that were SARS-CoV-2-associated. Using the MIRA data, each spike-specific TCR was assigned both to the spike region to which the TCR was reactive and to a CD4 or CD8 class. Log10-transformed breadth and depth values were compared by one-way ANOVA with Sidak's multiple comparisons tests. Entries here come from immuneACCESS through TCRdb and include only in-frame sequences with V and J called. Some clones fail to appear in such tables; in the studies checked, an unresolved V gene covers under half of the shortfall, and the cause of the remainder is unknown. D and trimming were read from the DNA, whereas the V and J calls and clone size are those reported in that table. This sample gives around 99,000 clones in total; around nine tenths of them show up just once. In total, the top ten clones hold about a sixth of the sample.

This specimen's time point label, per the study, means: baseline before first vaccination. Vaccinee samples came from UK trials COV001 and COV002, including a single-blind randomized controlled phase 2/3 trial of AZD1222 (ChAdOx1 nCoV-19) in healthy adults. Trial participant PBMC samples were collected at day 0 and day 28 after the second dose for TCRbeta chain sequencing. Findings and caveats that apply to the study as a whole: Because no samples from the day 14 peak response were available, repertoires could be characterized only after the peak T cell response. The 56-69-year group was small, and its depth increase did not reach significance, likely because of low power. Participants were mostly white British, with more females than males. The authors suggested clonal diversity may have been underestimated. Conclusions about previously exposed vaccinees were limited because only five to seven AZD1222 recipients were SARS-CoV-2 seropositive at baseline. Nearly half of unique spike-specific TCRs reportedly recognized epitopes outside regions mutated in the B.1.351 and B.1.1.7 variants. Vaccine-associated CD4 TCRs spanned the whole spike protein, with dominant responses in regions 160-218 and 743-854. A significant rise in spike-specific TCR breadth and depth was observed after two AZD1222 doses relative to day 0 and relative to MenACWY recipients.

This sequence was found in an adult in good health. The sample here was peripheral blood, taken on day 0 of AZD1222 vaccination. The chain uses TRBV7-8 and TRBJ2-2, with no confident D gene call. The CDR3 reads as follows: CASSLEAATNTGELFF. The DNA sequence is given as TGTGCCAGCAGCTTAGAGGCGGCCACGAACACCGGGGAGCTGTTTTTT.